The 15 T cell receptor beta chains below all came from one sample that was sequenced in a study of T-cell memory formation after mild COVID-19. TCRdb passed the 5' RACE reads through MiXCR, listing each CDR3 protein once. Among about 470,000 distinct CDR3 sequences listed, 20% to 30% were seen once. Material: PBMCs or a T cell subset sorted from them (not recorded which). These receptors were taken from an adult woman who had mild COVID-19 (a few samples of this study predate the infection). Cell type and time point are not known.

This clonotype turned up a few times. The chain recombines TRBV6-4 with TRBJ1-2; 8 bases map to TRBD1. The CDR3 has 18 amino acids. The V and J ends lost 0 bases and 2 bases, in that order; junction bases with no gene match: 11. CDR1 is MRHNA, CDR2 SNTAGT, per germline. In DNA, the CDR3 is TGTGCCAGCAGTGACTCTCCCCCCATGGCAGGGGGCAACTATGGCTACACCTTC. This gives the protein CASSDSPPMAGGNYGYTF.

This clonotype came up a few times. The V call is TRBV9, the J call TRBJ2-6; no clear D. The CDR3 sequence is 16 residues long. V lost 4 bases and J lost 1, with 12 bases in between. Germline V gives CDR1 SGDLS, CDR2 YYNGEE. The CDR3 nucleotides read TGTGCCAGCAGCCCCGGTGGAAGGTCTGGGGCCAACGTCCTGACTTTC. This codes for CASSPGGRSGANVLTF.

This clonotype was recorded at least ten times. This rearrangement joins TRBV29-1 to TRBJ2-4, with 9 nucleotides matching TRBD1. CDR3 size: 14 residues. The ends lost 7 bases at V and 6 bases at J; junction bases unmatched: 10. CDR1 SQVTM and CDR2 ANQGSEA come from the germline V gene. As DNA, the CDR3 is TGCAGCGCGATACAGGGGGCGCAAGGAAACATTCAGTACTTC. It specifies CSAIQGAQGNIQYF.

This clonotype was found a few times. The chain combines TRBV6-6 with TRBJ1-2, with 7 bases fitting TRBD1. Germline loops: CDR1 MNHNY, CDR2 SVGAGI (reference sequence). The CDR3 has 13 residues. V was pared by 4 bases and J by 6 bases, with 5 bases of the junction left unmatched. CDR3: CASSSRGGNGYTF. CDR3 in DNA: TGTGCCAGCAGTTCCAGGGGGGGGAATGGCTACACCTTC.

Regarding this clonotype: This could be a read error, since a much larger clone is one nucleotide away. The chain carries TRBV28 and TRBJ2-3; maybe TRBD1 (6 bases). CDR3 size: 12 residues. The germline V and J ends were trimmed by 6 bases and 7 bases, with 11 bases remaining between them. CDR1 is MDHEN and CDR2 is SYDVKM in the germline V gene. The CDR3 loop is CASSSTGHTQYF. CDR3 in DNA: TGTGCCAGCAGCTCGACAGGACATACGCAGTATTTT.

As DNA, the CDR3 is TGTGCCAGCAGTGACTCGGGGGAGTTGGGTGAGCAGTTCTTC. Translation gives CASSDSGELGEQFF. This chain joins TRBV6-4 and TRBJ2-1, with D possibly being TRBD1 or TRBD2 (5 bases each). With 0 bases removed from V and 9 bases from J, the gap between germline ends came to 12 bases. CDR3 length: 14 amino acids. Germline CDR1 MRHNA, CDR2 SNTAGT.

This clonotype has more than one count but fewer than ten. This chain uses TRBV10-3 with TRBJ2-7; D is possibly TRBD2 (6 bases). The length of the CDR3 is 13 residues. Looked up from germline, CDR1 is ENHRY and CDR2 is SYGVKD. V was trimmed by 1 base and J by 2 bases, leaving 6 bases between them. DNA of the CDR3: TGTGCCATCAGTGAGTGGGGGGCCTACGAGCAGTACTTC. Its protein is CAISEWGAYEQYF.

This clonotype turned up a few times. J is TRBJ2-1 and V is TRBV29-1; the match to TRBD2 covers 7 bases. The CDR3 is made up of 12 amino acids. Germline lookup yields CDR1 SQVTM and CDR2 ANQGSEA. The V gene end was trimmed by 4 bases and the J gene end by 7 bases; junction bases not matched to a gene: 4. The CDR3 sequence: CSVGEGRNEQFF. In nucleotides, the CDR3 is TGCAGCGTTGGGGAGGGCCGTAATGAGCAGTTCTTC.

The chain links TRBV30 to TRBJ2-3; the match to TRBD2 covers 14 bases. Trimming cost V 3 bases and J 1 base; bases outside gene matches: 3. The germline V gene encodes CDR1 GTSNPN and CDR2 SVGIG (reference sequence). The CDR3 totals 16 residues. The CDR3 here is CAWSRGLAGGTDTQYF. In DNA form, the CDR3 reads TGTGCCTGGAGCCGGGGACTAGCGGGAGGCACAGATACGCAGTATTTT.

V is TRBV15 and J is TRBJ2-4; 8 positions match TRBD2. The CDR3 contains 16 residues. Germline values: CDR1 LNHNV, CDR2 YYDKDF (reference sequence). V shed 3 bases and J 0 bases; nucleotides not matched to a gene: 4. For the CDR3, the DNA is TGTGCCACCAGCAGCGCGGGGGGATTAGCCAAAAACATTCAGTACTTC. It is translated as CATSSAGGLAKNIQYF.

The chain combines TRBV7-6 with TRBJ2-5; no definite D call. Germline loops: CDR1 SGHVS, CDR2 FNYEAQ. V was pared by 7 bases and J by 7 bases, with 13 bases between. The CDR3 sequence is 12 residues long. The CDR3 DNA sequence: TGTGCCAGCACCGCTGAGGTGGCGACCCAGTACTTC. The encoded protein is CASTAEVATQYF.

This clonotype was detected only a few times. The CDR3 nucleotides are TGCAGTGCTAGAGATCGGATACGGACAGGGGATGTCGACGAGCAGTACTTC. As protein: CSARDRIRTGDVDEQYF. J is TRBJ2-7 and V is TRBV20-1; 9 bases are a match to TRBD1. With 0 bases clipped from V and 5 bases from J, the junction kept 14 bases outside the gene matches. The CDR3 sequence is 17 residues long. Looked up from germline, CDR1 is DFQATT and CDR2 is SNEGSKA (reference sequence).

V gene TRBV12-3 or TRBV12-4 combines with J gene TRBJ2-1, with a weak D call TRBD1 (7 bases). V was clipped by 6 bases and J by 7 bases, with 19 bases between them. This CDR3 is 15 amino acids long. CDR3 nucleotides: TGTGCCAGCAGGTCCGACAGGGTCCGGGGGAATGAGCAGTTCTTC. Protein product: CASRSDRVRGNEQFF.

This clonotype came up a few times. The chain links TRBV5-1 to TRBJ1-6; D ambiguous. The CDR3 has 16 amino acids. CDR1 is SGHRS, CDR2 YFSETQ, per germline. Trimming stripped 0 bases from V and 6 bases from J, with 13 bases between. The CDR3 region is CASSLAFTEGNSPLHF. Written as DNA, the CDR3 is TGCGCCAGCAGCTTGGCCTTCACGGAGGGTAATTCACCCCTCCACTTT.

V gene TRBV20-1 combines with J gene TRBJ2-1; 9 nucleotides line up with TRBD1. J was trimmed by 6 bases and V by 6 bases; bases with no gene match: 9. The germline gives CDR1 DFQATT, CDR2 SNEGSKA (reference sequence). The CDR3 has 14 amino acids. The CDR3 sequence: CSAPRGTGSNEQFF. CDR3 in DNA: TGCAGTGCCCCCCGAGGGACAGGGTCCAATGAGCAGTTCTTC.